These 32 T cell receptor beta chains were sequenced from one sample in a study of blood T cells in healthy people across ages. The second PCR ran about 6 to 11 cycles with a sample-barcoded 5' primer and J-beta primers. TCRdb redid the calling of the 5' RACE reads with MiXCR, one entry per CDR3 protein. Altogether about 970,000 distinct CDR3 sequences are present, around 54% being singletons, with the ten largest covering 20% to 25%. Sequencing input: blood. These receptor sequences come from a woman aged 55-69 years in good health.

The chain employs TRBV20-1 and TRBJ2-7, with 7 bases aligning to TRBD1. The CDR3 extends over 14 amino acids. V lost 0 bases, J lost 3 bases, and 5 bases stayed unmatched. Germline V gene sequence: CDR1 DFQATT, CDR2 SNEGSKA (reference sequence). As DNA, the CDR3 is TGCAGTGCTAGAGAGCCGGGACAGTACTACGAGCAGTACTTC. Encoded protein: CSAREPGQYYEQYF.

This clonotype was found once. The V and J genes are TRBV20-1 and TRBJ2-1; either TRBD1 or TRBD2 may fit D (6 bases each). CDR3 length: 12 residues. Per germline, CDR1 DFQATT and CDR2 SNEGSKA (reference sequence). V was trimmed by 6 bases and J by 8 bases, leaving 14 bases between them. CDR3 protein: CSATSRGDEQFF. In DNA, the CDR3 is TGCAGTGCCACAAGTAGGGGGGATGAGCAGTTCTTC.

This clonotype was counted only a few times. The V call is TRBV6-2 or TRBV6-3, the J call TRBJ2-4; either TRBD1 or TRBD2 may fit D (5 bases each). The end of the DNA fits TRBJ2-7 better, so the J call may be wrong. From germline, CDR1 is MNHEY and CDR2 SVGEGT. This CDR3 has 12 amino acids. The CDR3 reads CASAKTTGEQYF. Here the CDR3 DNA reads TGTGCCAGCGCAAAGACTACAGGCGAGCAGTACTTC.

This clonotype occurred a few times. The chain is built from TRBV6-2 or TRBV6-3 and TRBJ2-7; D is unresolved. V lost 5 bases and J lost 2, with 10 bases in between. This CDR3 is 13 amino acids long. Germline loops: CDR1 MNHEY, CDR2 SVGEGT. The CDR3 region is CASSSSPTYEQYF. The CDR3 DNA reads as TGTGCCAGCAGTAGCTCCCCAACCTACGAGCAGTACTTC.

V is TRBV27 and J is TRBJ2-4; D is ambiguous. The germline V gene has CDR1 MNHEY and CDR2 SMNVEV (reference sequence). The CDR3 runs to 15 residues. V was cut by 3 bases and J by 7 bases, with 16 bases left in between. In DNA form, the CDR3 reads TGTGCCAGCAGTTTGAGTCCTGGGGTGGGGAACATTCAGTACTTC. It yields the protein CASSLSPGVGNIQYF.

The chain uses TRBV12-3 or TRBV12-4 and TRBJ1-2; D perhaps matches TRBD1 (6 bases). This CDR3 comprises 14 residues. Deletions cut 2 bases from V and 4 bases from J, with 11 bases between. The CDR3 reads CASSLHRAGYGYTF. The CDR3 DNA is TGTGCCAGCAGTTTACACAGGGCGGGCTATGGCTACACCTTC.

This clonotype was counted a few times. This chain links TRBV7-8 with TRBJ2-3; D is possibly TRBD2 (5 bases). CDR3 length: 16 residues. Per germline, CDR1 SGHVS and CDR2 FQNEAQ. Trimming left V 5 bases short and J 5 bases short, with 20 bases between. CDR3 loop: CASSRNSRLAQDTQYF. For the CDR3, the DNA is TGTGCCAGCAGCCGAAATTCGAGGCTAGCCCAAGATACGCAGTATTTT.

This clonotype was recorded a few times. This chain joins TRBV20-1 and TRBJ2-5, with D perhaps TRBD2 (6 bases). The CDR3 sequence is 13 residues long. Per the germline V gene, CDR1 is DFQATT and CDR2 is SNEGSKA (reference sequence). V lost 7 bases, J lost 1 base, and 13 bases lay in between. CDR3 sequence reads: CSVPGLTQETQYF. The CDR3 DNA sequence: TGCAGTGTACCGGGACTGACCCAAGAGACCCAGTACTTC.

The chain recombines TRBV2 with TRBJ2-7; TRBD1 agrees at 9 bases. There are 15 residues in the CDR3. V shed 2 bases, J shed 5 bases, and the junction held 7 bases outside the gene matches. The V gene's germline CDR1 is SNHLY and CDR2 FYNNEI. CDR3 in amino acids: CASSERLDRGHEQYF. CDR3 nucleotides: TGTGCCAGCAGTGAACGCCTGGACAGGGGCCACGAGCAGTACTTC.

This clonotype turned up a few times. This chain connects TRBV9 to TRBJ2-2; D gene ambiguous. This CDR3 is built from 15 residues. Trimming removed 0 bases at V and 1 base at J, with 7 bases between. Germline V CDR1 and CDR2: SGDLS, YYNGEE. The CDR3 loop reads CASSVDPQNTGELFF. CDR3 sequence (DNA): TGTGCCAGCAGCGTAGACCCTCAGAACACCGGGGAGCTGTTTTTT.

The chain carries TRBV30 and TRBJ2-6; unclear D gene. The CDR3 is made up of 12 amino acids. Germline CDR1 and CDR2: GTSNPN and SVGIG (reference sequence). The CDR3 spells CVGAPGANVLTF. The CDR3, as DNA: TGTGTCGGAGCCCCTGGGGCCAACGTCCTGACTTTC. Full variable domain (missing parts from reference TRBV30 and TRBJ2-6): SQTIHQWPATLVQPVGSPLSLECTVEGTSNPNLYWYRQAAGRGLQLLFYSVGIGQISSEVPQNLSASRPQDRQFILSSKKLLLSDSGFYLCVGAPGANVLTFGAGSRLTVL.

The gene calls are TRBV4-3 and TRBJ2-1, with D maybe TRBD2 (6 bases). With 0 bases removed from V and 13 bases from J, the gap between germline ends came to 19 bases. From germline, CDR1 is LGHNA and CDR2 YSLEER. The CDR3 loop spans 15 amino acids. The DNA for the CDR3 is TGCGCCAGCAGCCAAGATCATCGGGGGTACGAGACCCAGTTCTTC. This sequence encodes CASSQDHRGYETQFF.

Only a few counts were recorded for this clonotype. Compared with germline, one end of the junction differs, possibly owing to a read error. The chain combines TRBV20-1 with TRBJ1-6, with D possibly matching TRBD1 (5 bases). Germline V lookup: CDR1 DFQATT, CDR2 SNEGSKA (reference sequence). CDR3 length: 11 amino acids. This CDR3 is CSAAGLSTLHF. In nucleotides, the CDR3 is TGCAGTGCTGCGGGACTTTCAACCCTCCACTTT.

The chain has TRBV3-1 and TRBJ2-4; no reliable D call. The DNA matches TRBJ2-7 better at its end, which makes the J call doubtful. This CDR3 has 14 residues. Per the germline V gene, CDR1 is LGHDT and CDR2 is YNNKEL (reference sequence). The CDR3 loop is CASSQRTDFYEQYF. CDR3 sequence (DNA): TGTGCCAGCAGCCAACGCACAGATTTTTACGAGCAGTACTTC.

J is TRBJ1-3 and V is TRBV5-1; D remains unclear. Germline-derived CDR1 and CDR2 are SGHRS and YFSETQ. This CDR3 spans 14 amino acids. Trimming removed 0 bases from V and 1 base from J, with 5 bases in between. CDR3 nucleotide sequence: TGCGCCAGCAGCTTGGAGTTGTCTGGAAACACCATATATTTT. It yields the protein CASSLELSGNTIYF.

Written as DNA, the CDR3 is TGTGCCAGCAGCCAAGATCGTACGGGAGGGGCAGATACGCAGTATTTT. This translates into CASSQDRTGGADTQYF. The V and J genes are TRBV3-1 and TRBJ2-3; 8 positions match TRBD2. The V gene's germline CDR1 is LGHDT and CDR2 YNNKEL (reference sequence). Trimming cost V 0 bases and J 4 bases; bases outside gene matches: 6. This CDR3 has 16 amino acids.

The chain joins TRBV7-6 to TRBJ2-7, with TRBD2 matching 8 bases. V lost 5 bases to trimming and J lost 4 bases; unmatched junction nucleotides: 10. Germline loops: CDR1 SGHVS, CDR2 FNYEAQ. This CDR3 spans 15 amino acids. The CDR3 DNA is TGTGCCAGCAGCCTGGGACTAGGAAGTCGTTACGAGCAGTACTTC. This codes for CASSLGLGSRYEQYF.

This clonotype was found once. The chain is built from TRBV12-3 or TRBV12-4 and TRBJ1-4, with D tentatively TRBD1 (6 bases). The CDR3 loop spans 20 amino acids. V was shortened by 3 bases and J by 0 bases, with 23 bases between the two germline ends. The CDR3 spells CASSFWVPGVAPTTNEKLFF. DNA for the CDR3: TGTGCCAGCAGTTTCTGGGTTCCAGGGGTAGCCCCAACAACTAATGAAAAACTGTTTTTT.

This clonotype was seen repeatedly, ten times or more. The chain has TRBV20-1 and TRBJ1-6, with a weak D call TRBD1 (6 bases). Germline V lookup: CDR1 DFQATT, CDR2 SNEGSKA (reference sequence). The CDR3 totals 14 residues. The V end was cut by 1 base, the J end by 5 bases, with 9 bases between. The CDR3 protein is CSARGTVDNSPLHF. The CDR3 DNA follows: TGCAGTGCTAGAGGGACAGTGGATAATTCACCCCTCCACTTT.

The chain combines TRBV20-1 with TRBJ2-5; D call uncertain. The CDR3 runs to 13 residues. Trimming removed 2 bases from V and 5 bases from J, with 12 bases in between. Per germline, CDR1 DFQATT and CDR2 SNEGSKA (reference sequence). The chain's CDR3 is CSARRARRETQYF. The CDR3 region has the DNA TGCAGTGCTAGACGGGCCCGAAGGGAGACCCAGTACTTC.

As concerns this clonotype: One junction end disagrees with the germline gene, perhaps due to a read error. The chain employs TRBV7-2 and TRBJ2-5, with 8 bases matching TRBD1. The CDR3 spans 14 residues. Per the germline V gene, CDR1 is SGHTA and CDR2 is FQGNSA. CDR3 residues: CASSGQGMRYEQNF. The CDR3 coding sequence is TGTGCCAGCAGCGGACAGGGTATGAGGTACGAGCAGAACTTC.

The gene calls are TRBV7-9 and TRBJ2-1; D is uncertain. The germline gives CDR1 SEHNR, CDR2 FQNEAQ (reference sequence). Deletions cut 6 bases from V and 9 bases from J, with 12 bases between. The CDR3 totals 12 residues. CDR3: CASSQDPGEQFF. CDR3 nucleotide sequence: TGTGCCAGCAGTCAGGACCCGGGTGAGCAGTTCTTC.

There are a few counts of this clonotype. The CDR3 sequence: CASSPTRGSGATDTQYF. Written as DNA, the CDR3 is TGTGCCAGCAGCCCTACCCGGGGTAGCGGAGCCACAGATACGCAGTATTTT. The chain employs TRBV12-3 or TRBV12-4 and TRBJ2-3, with D tentatively TRBD2 (6 bases). Trimming cost V 6 bases and J 2 bases, with 21 bases left between them. The CDR3 extends over 17 amino acids.

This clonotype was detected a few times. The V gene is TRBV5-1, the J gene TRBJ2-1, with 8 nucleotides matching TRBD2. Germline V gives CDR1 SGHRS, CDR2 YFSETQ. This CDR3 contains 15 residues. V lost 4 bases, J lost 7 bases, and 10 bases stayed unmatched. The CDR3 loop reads CASSLVSGIANEQFF. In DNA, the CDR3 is TGCGCCAGCAGCCTGGTTAGCGGGATTGCTAATGAGCAGTTCTTC.

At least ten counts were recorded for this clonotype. The CDR3 here is CASSLAIGSGGDTQYF. The CDR3, as DNA: TGCGCCAGCAGCTTGGCCATCGGGTCGGGAGGGGATACGCAGTATTTT. The chain joins TRBV5-1 to TRBJ2-3, with TRBD2 matching 8 bases. V shed 0 bases and J 6 bases; nucleotides not matched to a gene: 9. Germline loops: CDR1 SGHRS, CDR2 YFSETQ. This CDR3 is built from 16 residues.

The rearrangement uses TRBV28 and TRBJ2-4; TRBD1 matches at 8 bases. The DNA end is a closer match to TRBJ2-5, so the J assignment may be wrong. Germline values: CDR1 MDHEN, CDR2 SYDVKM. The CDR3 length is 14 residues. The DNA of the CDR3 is TGTGCCAGCAGCATTCCAGGGGGCGGGGAGACCCAGTACTTC. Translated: CASSIPGGGETQYF.

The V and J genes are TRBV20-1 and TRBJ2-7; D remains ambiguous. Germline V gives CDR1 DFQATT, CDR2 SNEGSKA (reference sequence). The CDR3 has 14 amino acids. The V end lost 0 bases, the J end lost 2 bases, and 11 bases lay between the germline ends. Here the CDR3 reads CSARDLRRAYEQYF. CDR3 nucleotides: TGCAGTGCTAGAGATCTGAGGAGAGCCTACGAGCAGTACTTC.

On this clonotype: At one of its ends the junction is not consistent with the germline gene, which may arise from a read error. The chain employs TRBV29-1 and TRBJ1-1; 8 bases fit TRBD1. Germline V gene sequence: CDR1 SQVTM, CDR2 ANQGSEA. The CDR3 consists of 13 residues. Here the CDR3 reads CSVTGGSVPEAFF. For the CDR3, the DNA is TGCAGCGTAACAGGGGGATCGGTTCCTGAAGCCTTCTTT. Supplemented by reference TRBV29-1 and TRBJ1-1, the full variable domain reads SAVISQKPSRDICQRGTSLTIQCQVDSQVTMMFWYRQQPGQSLTLIATANQGSEATYESGFVIDKFPISRPNLTFSTLTVSNMSPEDSSIYLCSVTGGSVPEAFFGQGTRLTVV.

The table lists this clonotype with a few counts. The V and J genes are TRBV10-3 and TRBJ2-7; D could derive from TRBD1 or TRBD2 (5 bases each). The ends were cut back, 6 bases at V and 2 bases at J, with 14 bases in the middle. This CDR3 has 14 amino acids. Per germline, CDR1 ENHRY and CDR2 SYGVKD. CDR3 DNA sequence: TGTGCCATCAGAATTCGGGACGTAGCCTACGAGCAGTACTTC. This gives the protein CAIRIRDVAYEQYF.

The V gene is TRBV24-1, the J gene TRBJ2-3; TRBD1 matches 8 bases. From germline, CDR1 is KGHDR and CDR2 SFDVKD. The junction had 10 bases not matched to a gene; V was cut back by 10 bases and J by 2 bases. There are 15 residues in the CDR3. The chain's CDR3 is CATSGTGFSTDTQYF. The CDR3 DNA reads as TGTGCCACGTCCGGGACAGGTTTTTCCACAGATACGCAGTATTTT.

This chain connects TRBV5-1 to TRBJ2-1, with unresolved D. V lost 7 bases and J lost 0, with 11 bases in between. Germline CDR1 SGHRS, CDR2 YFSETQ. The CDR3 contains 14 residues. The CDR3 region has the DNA TGCGCCAGCCCCGACACTGACTCCTACAATGAGCAGTTCTTC. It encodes CASPDTDSYNEQFF.

This CDR3 reads CASSGGQRQETQFF. The CDR3, as DNA: TGTGCCAGCAGCGGAGGACAGAGACAGGAGACCCAGTTCTTC. The rearrangement uses TRBV7-2 and TRBJ2-1, with D possibly being TRBD1 (6 bases). This CDR3 spans 14 amino acids. V lost 5 bases, J lost 13 bases, and 21 bases lay in between. Germline CDR1 SGHTA, CDR2 FQGNSA. Supplemented by reference TRBV7-2 and TRBJ2-1, the full variable domain reads GAGVSQSPSNKVTEKGKDVELRCDPISGHTALYWYRQSLGQGLEFLIYFQGNSAPDKSGLPSDRFSAERTGGSVSTLTIQRTQQEDSAVYLCASSGGQRQETQFFGPGTRLTVL.